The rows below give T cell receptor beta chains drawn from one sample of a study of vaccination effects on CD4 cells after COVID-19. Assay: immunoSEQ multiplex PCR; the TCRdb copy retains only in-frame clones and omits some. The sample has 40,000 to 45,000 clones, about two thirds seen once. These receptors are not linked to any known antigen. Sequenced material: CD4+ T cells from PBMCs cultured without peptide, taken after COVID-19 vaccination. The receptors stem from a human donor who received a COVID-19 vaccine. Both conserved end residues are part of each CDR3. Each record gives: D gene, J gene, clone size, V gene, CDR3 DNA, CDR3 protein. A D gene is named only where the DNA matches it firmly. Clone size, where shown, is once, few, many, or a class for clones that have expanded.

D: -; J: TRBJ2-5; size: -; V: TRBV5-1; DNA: TGCGCCAGCAGCGATAGGACTTCCCAAGAGACCCAGTACTTC; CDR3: CASSDRTSQETQYF
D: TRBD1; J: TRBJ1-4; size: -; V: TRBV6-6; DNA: TGTGCCAGCAGTGCGGGGACAGGGGTGGTTGGTGAAAAACTGTTTTTT; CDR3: CASSAGTGVVGEKLFF
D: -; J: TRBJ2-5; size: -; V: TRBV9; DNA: TGTGCCAGCAGCGTAGTTGGCCAAGAGACCCAGTACTTC; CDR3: CASSVVGQETQYF
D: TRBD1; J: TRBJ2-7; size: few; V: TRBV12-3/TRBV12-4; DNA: TGTGCCAGCAGTTTTACAGGGGGATACGAGCAGTACTTC; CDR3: CASSFTGGYEQYF
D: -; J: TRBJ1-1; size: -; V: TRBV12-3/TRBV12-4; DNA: TGTGCCAGCAGTTTGGGACAACTTGAAGCTTTCTTT; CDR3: CASSLGQLEAFF
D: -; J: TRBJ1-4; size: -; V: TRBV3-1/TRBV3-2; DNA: TGTGCCAGCAGCCAGGGTACTAATGAAAAACTGTTTTTT; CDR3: CASSQGTNEKLFF
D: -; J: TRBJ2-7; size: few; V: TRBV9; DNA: TGTGCCAGCAGCGTAGGGACTCTCTCTACCTACGAGCAGTACTTC; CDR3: CASSVGTLSTYEQYF
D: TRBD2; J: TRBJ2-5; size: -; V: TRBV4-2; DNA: TGTGCCAGCAGCCAACCGACCGGGACTAGCGGCCAAGAGACCCAGTACTTC; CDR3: CASSQPTGTSGQETQYF
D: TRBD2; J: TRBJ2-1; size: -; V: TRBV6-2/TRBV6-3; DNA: TGTGCCAGCAGCACCGGGACTAGCGGGGCCATTTCCTACAATGAGCAGTTCTTC; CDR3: CASSTGTSGAISYNEQFF
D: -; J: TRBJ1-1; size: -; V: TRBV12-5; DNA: TGTGCTAGTGGGGCAGGGGAAAGAGGTACTGAAGCTTTCTTT; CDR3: CASGAGERGTEAFF
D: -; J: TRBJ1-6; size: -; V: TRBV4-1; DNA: TGCGCCAGCAGCCAAGTTTTAACGAATTCACCCCTCCACTTT; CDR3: CASSQVLTNSPLHF
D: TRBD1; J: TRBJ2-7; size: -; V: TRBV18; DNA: TGTGCCAGCTCACCCGGCAGGGGGTTATACGAGCAGTACTTC; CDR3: CASSPGRGLYEQYF
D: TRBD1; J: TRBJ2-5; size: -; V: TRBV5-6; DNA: TGTGCCAGCAGCGCCAGGACAGGGGGAAAGACCCAGTACTTC; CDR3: CASSARTGGKTQYF
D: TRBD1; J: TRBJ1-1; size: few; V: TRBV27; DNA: TGTGCCAGCAGAGAGGGACAGAAAGCGGTGAACACTGAAGCTTTCTTT; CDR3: CASREGQKAVNTEAFF
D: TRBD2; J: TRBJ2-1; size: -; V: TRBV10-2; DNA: TGCGCCAGCAGTGAGACCGGGAGGGCCGCTAGCTCCTACAATGAGCAGTTCTTC; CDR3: CASSETGRAASSYNEQFF
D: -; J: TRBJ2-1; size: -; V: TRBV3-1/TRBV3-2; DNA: TGTGCCAGCAGCTCGTACAATGAGCAGTTCTTC; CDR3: CASSSYNEQFF
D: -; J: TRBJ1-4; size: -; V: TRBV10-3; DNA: TGTGCCATCAGTGAAAGGCCAGGGAATGAAAAACTGTTTTTT; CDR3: CAISERPGNEKLFF
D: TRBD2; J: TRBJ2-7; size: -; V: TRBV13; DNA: TGTGCCAGCAGCCTTAGCGGGGGCGTAGAAGAGCAGTACTTC; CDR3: CASSLSGGVEEQYF
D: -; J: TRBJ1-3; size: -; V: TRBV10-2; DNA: TGCGCCAGCATGACGAGAGCAGACGTTAACACCATATATTTT; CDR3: CASMTRADVNTIYF
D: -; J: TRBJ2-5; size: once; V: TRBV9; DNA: TGTGCCAGCAGCGTAGCAGGGGAGACCCAGTACTTC; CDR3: CASSVAGETQYF
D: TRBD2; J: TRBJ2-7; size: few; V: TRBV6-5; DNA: TGTGCCAGCAGTACCCGGACTAGCGGGAACTACGAGCAGTACTTC; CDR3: CASSTRTSGNYEQYF
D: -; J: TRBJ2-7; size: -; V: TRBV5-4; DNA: TGTGCCAGCAGCTTATTCGTCACCAACGAGCAGTACTTC; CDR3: CASSLFVTNEQYF
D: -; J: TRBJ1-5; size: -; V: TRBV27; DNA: TGTGCCAGCAGTTTTCACAGGAACAATCAGCCCCAGCATTTT; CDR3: CASSFHRNNQPQHF
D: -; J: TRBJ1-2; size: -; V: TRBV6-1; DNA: TGTGCCAGCAGTGAAAGTAACATTCCGTCGAATACCTTC; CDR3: CASSESNIPSNTF
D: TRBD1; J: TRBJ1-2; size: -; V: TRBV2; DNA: TGTGCCAGCAGACGCGGGACAGTGGATGGCTACACCTTC; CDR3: CASRRGTVDGYTF
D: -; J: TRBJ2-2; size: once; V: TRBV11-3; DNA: TGTGCCAGCAGCTTCCAGAAGGGGTTCGGGGAGCTGTTTTTT; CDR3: CASSFQKGFGELFF
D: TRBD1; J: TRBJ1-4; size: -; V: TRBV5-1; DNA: TGCGCCAGCAGTCCCTACGGGACAGGGACGGAAAAACTGTTTTTT; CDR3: CASSPYGTGTEKLFF
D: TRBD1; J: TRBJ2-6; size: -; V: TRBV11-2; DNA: TGTGCCAGCAGCTTCGACAGGGGGTTTTCAGGGGCCAACGTCCTGACTTTC; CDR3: CASSFDRGFSGANVLTF
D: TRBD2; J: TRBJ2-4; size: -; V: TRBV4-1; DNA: TGCGCCAGCAGCCTCGCTAGCGGTGTCGCCAAAAACATTCAGTACTTC; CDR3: CASSLASGVAKNIQYF
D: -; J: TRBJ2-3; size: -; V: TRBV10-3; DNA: TGTGCCATCAGTGTAGGCCAGATAGGCGATACGCAGTATTTT; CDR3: CAISVGQIGDTQYF
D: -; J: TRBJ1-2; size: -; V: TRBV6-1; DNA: TGTGCCAGCAGTGAAAACATAGGGCGCGATGGCTACACCTTC; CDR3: CASSENIGRDGYTF
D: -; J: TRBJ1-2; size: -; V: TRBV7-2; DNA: TGTGCCAGCAGCCGTGAGACGGTTAGCGGCTACACCTTC; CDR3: CASSRETVSGYTF
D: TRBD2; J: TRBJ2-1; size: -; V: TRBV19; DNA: TGTGCCAGTAGTGTTACTAGCGGCAATGAGCAGTTCTTC; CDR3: CASSVTSGNEQFF
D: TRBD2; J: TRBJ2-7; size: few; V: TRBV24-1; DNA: TGTGCCACCAGTGATCCTCGGGGGGGCGATGTTTACGAGCAGTACTTC; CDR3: CATSDPRGGDVYEQYF
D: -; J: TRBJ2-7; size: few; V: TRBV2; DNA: TGTGCCAGCAGTGAGAGAAGGGCTGGATCCTACGAGCAGTACTTC; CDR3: CASSERRAGSYEQYF